This is a list of T cell receptor beta chains from one sample in a study of blood T cell repertoires in COVID-19. The table came from immunoSEQ multiplex PCR; TCRdb's copy has only in-frame clones and leaves some out. The sample has 250,000 to 350,000 clones, 88% seen once. The sequenced material came from PBMCs or T cells enriched from blood (not recorded which). The receptors come from a woman aged 45-65 years who had recovered from COVID-19. Each CDR3 is given with its conserved first and last residue. Fields, in order: clone size, V gene, J gene, D gene, CDR3 protein, CDR3 DNA. The D gene is left open where the match is weak. Not all rows give a size; the values are once, few, many and, for expanded clones, a class.

once,TRBV12-3/TRBV12-4,TRBJ1-5,-,CASSFGSQPQHF,TGTGCCAGCAGTTTCGGTTCTCAGCCCCAGCATTTT
-,TRBV18,TRBJ1-3,TRBD1,CASSSGQGNSGNTIYF,TGTGCCAGCTCATCTGGACAGGGGAACTCTGGAAACACCATATATTTT
once,TRBV7-2,TRBJ2-1,TRBD1,CASSAPRQGSSSYNEQFF,TGTGCCAGCAGCGCCCCGAGACAGGGCTCAAGCTCCTACAATGAGCAGTTCTTC
-,TRBV2,TRBJ1-5,-,CASSGTNQPQHF,TGTGCCAGCAGTGGAACAAATCAGCCCCAGCATTTT
-,TRBV7-9,TRBJ1-2,-,CASMRVPNYGYTF,TGTGCCAGCATGAGGGTCCCAAACTATGGCTACACCTTC
-,TRBV14,TRBJ2-1,-,CASSQDNYNEQFF,TGTGCCAGCAGCCAGGACAACTACAATGAGCAGTTCTTC
-,TRBV27,TRBJ2-1,-,CASSPTLKGNEQFF,TGTGCCAGCAGTCCTACCCTCAAGGGGAATGAGCAGTTCTTC
-,TRBV11-2,TRBJ2-7,-,CAILRQAREQTF,TGTGCCATCCTCCGACAGGCAAGGGAACAGACCTTC
-,TRBV9,TRBJ1-4,-,CASSERGSLNEKLFF,TGTGCCAGCAGCGAGAGAGGCAGCCTAAATGAAAAACTGTTTTTT
few,TRBV7-2,TRBJ1-4,-,CASRLGSPGAEKLFF,TGTGCCAGCAGGTTAGGTAGTCCAGGCGCGGAAAAACTGTTTTTT
-,TRBV28,TRBJ2-7,TRBD2,CASSSGTNNQYEQYF,TGTGCCAGCAGTTCCGGGACTAACAATCAATACGAGCAGTACTTC
-,TRBV5-6,TRBJ2-1,-,CASSTAQGWAEQFF,TGTGCCAGCAGCACCGCACAGGGATGGGCTGAGCAGTTCTTC
-,TRBV9,TRBJ1-1,TRBD1,CASSAVQGANTEAFF,TGTGCCAGCAGCGCGGTACAGGGGGCGAACACTGAAGCTTTCTTT
-,TRBV9,TRBJ2-1,TRBD1,CASSVVQQGAVNEQFF,TGTGCCAGCAGCGTAGTTCAGCAGGGGGCGGTTAATGAGCAGTTCTTC
-,TRBV28,TRBJ1-1,-,CASSFRSLLNTEAFF,TGTGCCAGCAGTTTTCGGTCACTACTGAACACTGAAGCTTTCTTT
-,TRBV4-3,TRBJ2-1,TRBD2,CASSQGRLAGTYNEQFF,TGCGCCAGCAGCCAAGGGCGACTAGCGGGGACATACAATGAGCAGTTCTTC
-,TRBV13,TRBJ1-1,-,CASSSRQRGMNTEAFF,TGTGCCAGCAGCTCAAGACAGCGGGGCATGAACACTGAAGCTTTCTTT
once,TRBV18,TRBJ2-5,TRBD1,CASSPPTGGQGRETQYF,TGTGCCAGCTCACCACCCACCGGCGGACAGGGAAGGGAGACCCAGTACTTC
-,TRBV7-9,TRBJ2-5,-,CASSLGVTRAETQYF,TGTGCCAGCAGCTTAGGTGTAACCCGTGCGGAGACCCAGTACTTC
-,TRBV9,TRBJ2-7,-,CASSVEGDGTRRQYF,TGTGCCAGCAGCGTAGAGGGGGACGGTACTAGGAGGCAGTACTTC
few,TRBV5-1,TRBJ1-4,-,CASSLGRGKNEKLFF,TGCGCCAGCAGCTTGGGACGGGGAAAGAATGAAAAACTGTTTTTT
-,TRBV5-1,TRBJ1-2,TRBD1,CASSLGDREYGYTF,TGCGCCAGCAGCTTGGGGGACAGGGAATATGGCTACACCTTC
-,TRBV28,TRBJ1-3,TRBD1,CASNRQGSGNTIYF,TGTGCCAGCAACAGACAGGGGTCTGGAAACACCATATATTTT
-,TRBV12-3/TRBV12-4,TRBJ2-7,TRBD2,CASSPLAGDEQYF,TGTGCCAGCAGCCCGCTAGCGGGAGACGAGCAGTACTTC
-,TRBV27,TRBJ2-1,TRBD1,CASRGQGALGEQFF,TGTGCCAGCAGGGGACAGGGGGCGCTAGGTGAGCAGTTCTTC
-,TRBV27,TRBJ2-7,-,CASRTNRDSYEQYF,TGTGCCAGCAGAACCAACAGGGACTCCTACGAGCAGTACTTC
-,TRBV5-6,TRBJ2-7,TRBD1,CASKKYPGQNPYEQYF,TGTGCCAGCAAGAAATATCCGGGACAGAACCCCTACGAGCAGTACTTC
-,TRBV24-1,TRBJ2-5,TRBD1,CATSDGQVGETQYF,TGTGCCACCAGTGACGGACAGGTTGGAGAGACCCAGTACTTC
-,TRBV11-2,TRBJ2-7,-,CASSLSWGRRYEQYF,TGTGCCAGCAGCTTAAGCTGGGGGAGGCGGTACGAGCAGTACTTC